These T cell receptor beta chains were read from a single sample in a study of identical twins. TCRdb fed the 5' RACE reads into MiXCR, producing one record per CDR3 protein. The sample comprises around 450,000 distinct CDR3 sequences, 13% to 15% of which are singletons, and around 0.48% rests with the top ten. The data also belong to a second study, concerning yellow fever vaccine responses in identical twins.

The material sequenced was CD4+ T cells sorted from blood. These receptors came from a woman aged 18-29 years in good health. The CDR3 runs from the conserved cysteine through the conserved F or W. The D gene is left open where the match is weak.

>-|16|TRBJ2-1|TRBV24-1
CATSDPGTGAYNEQFF
>TRBD1|15|TRBJ1-1|TRBV12-3/TRBV12-4
CASSLGRGRNTEAFF
>-|15|TRBJ2-1|TRBV18
CASFIGTGGVNEQFF
>-|14|TRBJ1-5|TRBV27
CASSPSMNNQPQHF
>TRBD1|14|TRBJ1-5|TRBV5-1
CASTSRQGYQPQHF
>-|12|TRBJ2-4|TRBV20-1
CSAQTGQNIQYF
>TRBD1|15|TRBJ2-3|TRBV6-5
CASSFSGQGTSTQYF
>-|12|TRBJ2-5|TRBV27
CASSLYGETQYF
>-|13|TRBJ2-1|TRBV14
CASSQVRGHEQFF
>-|13|TRBJ2-3|TRBV2
CASRPDGTDTQYF
>-|15|TRBJ2-2|TRBV12-3/TRBV12-4
CASRDGRTNTGELFF
>-|15|TRBJ2-6|TRBV3-1
CASSFGASGANVLTF
>-|13|TRBJ1-5|TRBV30
CAWRQERNQPQHF
>TRBD1|14|TRBJ2-5|TRBV14
CASSPGQDQETQYF
>-|16|TRBJ2-3|TRBV29-1
CSVEDHKRGSTDTQYF
>TRBD1|15|TRBJ2-1|TRBV6-2/TRBV6-3
CASSHRDRVGNEQFF
>-|11|TRBJ2-7|TRBV20-1
CSARTAPEQYF
>TRBD2|14|TRBJ2-3|TRBV28
CASGSSGHTDTQYF
>-|13|TRBJ2-5|TRBV9
CASSVAVWETQYF
>TRBD2|17|TRBJ2-1|TRBV20-1
CSARDFQIAGGRNEQFF
>-|12|TRBJ2-7|TRBV29-1
CSVKGDFYEQYF
>TRBD1|13|TRBJ2-1|TRBV29-1
CSVGQGAYNEQFF
>TRBD2|14|TRBJ2-4|TRBV7-9
CASSLSGGRDIQYF
>-|11|TRBJ2-7|TRBV20-1
CSASRLVEQYF
>-|17|TRBJ2-5|TRBV18
CASSPNQAGISQETQYF
>-|15|TRBJ2-5|TRBV20-1
CSARDSARVVETQYF
>TRBD2|14|TRBJ2-1|TRBV10-2
CASRTGGPGPEQFF
>TRBD1|14|TRBJ1-1|TRBV10-3
CAIRKGQGDTEAFF
>-|15|TRBJ2-1|TRBV19
CASSLLLLGNNEQFF
>-|12|TRBJ2-7|TRBV7-2
CASSLKGRGQYF
>-|14|TRBJ1-1|TRBV18
CASSPVAGNTEAFF
>-|15|TRBJ2-5|TRBV12-3/TRBV12-4
CASSLGSRIQETQYF
>-|13|TRBJ2-5|TRBV4-1
CASSPLRGETQYF
>TRBD2|15|TRBJ2-1|TRBV5-1
CVSKGIAGSYNEQFF
>TRBD1|18|TRBJ1-6|TRBV5-6
CASSGRREGALKNSPLHF
>TRBD2|17|TRBJ2-1|TRBV5-1
CASSLASRAGSYNEQFF
>-|13|TRBJ1-1|TRBV20-1
CSARPGTQKQAFF
>-|13|TRBJ1-5|TRBV20-1
CSARDRGGQPQHF
>TRBD1|16|TRBJ1-2|TRBV28
CASSLQTGQGMRGYTF
>TRBD2|17|TRBJ2-3|TRBV7-8
CASSLARVAGGRDTQYF
>TRBD2|18|TRBJ2-1|TRBV7-6
CASSLNPRTSGIYNEQFF
>TRBD2|16|TRBJ2-7|TRBV4-2
CASSRLGLGSSYEQYF
>TRBD2|16|TRBJ2-7|TRBV18
CASSPLPTSGDYEQYF
>TRBD2|17|TRBJ2-3|TRBV5-4
CASSRTSGRAVADTQYF
>-|15|TRBJ2-7|TRBV7-9
CASSSRSTPTYEQYF